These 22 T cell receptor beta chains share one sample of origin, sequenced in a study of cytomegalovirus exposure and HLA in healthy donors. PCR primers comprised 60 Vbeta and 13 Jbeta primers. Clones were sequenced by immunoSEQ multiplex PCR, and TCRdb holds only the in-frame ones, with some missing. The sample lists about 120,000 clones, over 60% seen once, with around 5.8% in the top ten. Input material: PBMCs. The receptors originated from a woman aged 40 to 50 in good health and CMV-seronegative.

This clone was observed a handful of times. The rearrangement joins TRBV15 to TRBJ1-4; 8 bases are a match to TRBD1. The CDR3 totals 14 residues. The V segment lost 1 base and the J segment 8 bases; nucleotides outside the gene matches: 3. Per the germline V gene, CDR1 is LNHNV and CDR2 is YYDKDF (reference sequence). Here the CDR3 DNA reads TGTGCCACCAGCAGAGGGGGGACAGGAGAAAAACTGTTTTTT. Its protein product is CATSRGGTGEKLFF.

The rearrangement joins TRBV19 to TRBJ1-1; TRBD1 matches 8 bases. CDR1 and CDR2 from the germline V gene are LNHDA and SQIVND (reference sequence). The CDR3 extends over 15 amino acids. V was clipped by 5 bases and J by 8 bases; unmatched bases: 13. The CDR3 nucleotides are TGTGCCAGTAGTGTCAACAGGGGGGGAAGCTCCGAAGCTTTCTTT. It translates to CASSVNRGGSSEAFF.

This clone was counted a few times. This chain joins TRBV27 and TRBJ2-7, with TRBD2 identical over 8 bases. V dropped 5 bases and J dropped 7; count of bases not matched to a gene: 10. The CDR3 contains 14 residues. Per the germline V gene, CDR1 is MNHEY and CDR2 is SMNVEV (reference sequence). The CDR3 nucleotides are TGTGCCAGCAGTCGGGCGGGGGGTTTTGAGGAGCAGTACTTC. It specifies CASSRAGGFEEQYF.

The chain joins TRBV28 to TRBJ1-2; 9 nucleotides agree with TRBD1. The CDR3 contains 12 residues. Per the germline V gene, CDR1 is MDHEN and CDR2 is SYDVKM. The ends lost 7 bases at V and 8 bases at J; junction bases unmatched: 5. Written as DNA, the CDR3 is TGTGCCAGCATCAGACAGGGGGGGGGCTACACCTTC. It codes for CASIRQGGGYTF.

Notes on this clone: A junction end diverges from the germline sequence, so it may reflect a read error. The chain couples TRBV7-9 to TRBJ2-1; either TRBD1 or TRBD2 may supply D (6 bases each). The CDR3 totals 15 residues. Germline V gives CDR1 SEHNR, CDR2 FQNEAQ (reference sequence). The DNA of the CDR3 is TGTTCCAGCAGCGGGCACAGGGCTAGAAGGAATGAGCAGTTCTTC. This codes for CSSSGHRARRNEQFF.

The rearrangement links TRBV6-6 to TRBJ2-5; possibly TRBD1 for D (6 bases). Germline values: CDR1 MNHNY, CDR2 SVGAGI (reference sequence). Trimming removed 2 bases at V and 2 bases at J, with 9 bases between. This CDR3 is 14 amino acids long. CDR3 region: CASSYGQIQETQYF. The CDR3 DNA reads TGTGCCAGCAGTTACGGACAGATACAAGAGACCCAGTACTTC.

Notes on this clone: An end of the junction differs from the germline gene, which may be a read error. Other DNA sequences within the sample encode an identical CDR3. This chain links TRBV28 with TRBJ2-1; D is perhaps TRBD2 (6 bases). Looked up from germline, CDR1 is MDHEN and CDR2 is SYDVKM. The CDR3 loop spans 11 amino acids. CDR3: CASQDYNEQFF. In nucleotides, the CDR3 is TGTGCCAGCCAGGACTACAATGAGCAATTCTTC.

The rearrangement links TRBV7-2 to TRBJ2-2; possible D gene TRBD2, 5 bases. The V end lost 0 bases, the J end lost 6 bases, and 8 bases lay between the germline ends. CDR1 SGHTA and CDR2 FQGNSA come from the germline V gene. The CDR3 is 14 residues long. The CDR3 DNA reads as TGTGCCAGCAGCTTAGCGGGAGTATCCGGGGAGCTGTTTTTT. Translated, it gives CASSLAGVSGELFF. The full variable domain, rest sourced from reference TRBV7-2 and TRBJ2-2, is GAGVSQSPSNKVTEKGKDVELRCDPISGHTALYWYRQSLGQGLEFLIYFQGNSAPDKSGLPSDRFSAERTGGSVSTLTIQRTQQEDSAVYLCASSLAGVSGELFFGEGSRLTVL.

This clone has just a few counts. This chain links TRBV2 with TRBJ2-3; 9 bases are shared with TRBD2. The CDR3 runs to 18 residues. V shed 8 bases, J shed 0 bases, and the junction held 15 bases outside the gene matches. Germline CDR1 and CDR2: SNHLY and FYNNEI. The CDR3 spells CASDPRASGIGSTDTQYF. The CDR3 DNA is TGTGCCAGCGATCCCCGAGCTAGCGGGATAGGGAGCACAGATACGCAGTATTTT.

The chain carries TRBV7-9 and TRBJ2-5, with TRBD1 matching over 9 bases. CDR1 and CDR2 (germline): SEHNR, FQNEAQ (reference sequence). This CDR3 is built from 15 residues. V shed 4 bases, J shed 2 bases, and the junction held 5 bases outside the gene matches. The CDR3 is CASSSGQGPQETQYF. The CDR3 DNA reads TGTGCCAGCAGCTCCGGACAGGGGCCACAAGAGACCCAGTACTTC.

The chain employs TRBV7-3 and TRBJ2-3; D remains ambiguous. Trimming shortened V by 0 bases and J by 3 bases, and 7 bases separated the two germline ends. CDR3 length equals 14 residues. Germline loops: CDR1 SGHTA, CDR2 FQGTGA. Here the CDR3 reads CASSLTAATDTQYF. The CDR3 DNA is TGTGCCAGCAGCTTAACGGCGGCGACAGATACGCAGTATTTT.

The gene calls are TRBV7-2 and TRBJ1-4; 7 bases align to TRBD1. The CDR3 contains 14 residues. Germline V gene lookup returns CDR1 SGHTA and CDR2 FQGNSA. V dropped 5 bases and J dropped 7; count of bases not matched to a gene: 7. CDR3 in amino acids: CASSPRDSAEKLFF. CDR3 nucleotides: TGTGCCAGCAGCCCCCGGGACAGCGCTGAAAAACTGTTTTTT.

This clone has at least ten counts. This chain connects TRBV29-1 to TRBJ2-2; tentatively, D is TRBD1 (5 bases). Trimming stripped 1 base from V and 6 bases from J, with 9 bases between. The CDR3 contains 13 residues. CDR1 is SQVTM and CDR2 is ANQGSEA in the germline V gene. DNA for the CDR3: TGCAGCGTTGAAGTAGAAGGGGCCGGGGAGCTGTTTTTT. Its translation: CSVEVEGAGELFF.

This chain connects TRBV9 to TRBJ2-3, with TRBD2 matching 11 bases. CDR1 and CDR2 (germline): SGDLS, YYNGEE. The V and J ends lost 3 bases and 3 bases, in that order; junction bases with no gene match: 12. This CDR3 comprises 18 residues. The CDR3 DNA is TGTGCCAGCAGCGAAGGACTAGCGGGCCTCCCTGTAACAGATACGCAGTATTTT. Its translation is CASSEGLAGLPVTDTQYF.

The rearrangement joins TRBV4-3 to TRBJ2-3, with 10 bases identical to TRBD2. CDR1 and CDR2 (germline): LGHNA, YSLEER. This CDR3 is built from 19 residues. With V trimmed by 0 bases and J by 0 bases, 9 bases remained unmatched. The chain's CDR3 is CASSQDRTRTSGSTDTQYF. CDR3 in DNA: TGCGCCAGCAGCCAAGATCGAACCCGGACTAGCGGTAGCACAGATACGCAGTATTTT.

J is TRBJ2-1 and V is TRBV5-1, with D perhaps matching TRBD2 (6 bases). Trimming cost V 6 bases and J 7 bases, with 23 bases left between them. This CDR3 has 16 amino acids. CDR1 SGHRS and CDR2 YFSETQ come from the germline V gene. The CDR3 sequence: CASMRFREKKWNEQFF. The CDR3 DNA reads TGCGCCAGCATGAGGTTCCGGGAGAAGAAATGGAATGAGCAGTTCTTC.

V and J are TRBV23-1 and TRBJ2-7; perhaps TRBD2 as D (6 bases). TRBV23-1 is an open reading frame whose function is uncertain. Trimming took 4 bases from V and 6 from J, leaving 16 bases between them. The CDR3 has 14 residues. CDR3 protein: CASSPRGPGGEQYF. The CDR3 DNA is TGCGCCAGCAGTCCTCGTGGCCCCGGGGGCGAGCAGTACTTC.

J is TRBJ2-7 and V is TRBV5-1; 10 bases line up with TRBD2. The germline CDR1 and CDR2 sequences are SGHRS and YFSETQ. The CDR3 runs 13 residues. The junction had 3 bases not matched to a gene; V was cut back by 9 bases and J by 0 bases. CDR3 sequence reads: CATSSGSSYEQYF. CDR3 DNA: TGCGCCACCTCTAGCGGGAGCTCCTACGAGCAGTACTTC.

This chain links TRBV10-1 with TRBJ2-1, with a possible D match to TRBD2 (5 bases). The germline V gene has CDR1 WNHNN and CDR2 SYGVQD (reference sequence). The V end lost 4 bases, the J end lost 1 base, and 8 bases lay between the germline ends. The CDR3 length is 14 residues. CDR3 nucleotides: TGCGCCAGCAGTGCGGGGTTTTCCTACAATGAGCAGTTCTTC. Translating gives CASSAGFSYNEQFF.

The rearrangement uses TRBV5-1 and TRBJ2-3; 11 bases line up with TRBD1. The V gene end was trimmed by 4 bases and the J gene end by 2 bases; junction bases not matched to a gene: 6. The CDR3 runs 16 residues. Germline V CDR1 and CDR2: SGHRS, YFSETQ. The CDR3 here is CASSHGTGGVTDTQYF. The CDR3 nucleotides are TGCGCCAGCAGCCATGGGACAGGGGGTGTCACAGATACGCAGTATTTT.

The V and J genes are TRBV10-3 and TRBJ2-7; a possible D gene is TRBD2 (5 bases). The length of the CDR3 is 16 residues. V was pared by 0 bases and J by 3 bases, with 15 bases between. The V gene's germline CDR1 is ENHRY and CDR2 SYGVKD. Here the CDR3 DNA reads TGTGCCATCAGTGAGTCGAGAGCGTCAGAGGGCTACGAGCAGTACTTC. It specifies CAISESRASEGYEQYF.

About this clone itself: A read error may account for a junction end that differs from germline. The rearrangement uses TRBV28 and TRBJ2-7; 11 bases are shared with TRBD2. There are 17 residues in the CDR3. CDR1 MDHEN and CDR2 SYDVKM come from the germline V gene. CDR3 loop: CASSFLPLAGGSYGQYF. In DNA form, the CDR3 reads TGTGCCAGCAGTTTCCTCCCATTAGCGGGAGGGTCCTACGGGCAGTACTTC.